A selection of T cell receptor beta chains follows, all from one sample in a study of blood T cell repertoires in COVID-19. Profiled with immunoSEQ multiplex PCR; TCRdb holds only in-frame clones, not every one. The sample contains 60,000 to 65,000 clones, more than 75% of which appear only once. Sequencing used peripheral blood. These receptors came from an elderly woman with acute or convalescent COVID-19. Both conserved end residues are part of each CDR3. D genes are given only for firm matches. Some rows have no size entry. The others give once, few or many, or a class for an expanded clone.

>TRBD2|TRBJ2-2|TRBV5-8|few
TGTGCCAGCAGCTTATCGGGAGGACGAGGCGGGGAGCTGTTTTTT
CASSLSGGRGGELFF
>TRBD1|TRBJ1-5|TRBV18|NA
TGTGCCAGCTCCCCAGGGACAGTCAATAGCAATCAGCCCCAGCATTTT
CASSPGTVNSNQPQHF
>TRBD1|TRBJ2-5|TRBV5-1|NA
TGCGCCAGCACCCTCCGCCCCAGGACAGGGAGTGGAGAGACCCAGTACTTC
CASTLRPRTGSGETQYF
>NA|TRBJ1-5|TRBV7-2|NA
TGTGCCAGCAGCTTAAGATGGGACACCCCTTCCAATTATCAGCCCCAGCATTTT
CASSLRWDTPSNYQPQHF
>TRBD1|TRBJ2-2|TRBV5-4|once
TGTGCCAGCAGATGGGACAGGGTGACCGGGGAGCTGTTTTTT
CASRWDRVTGELFF
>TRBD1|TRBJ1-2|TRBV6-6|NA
TGTGCCAGCAGTGTAGACAGGGGCTGGGGCTACACCTTC
CASSVDRGWGYTF
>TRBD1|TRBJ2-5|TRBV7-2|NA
TGTGCCAGCAGCTCACAAACAGGGGTAGAGACCCAGTACTTC
CASSSQTGVETQYF
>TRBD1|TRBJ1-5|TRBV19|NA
TGTGCCAGTAGTCCCACGGGCCGACAGGGAGGTTATCAGCCCCAGCATTTT
CASSPTGRQGGYQPQHF
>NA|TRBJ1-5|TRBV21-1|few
TGTGCCAGCAGCAGACTCTGGGACAAGGATAGCAATCAGCCCCAGCATTTT
CASSRLWDKDSNQPQHF
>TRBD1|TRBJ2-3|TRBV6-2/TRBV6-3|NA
TGTGCCAGCAGTTACGAGGGGGCCAGCACAGATACGCAGTATTTT
CASSYEGASTDTQYF
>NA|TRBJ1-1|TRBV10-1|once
TGCGCCAGCAGTGAGGCGGGGGTTGGGGAAGCTTTCTTT
CASSEAGVGEAFF
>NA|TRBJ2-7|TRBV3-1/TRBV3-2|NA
TGTGCCAGCAGCCCCGAGGTCAGCCCCTACGAGCAGTACTTC
CASSPEVSPYEQYF
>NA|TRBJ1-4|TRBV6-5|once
TGTGCCAGCAGTTACCGGTCATCAAGTCGTGAAAAACTGTTTTTT
CASSYRSSSREKLFF
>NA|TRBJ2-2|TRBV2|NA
TGTGCCAGCAACCAGGGTGGGAACACCGGGGAGCTGTTTTTT
CASNQGGNTGELFF
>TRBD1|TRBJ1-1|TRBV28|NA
TGTGCCAGCAGTTACAGGGGAGAGAACACTGAAGCTTTCTTT
CASSYRGENTEAFF
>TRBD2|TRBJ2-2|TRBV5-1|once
TGCGCCAGCAGCGGGGGGACTAGCGGAACCACCGGGGAGCTGTTTTTT
CASSGGTSGTTGELFF
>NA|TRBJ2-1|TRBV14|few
TGTGCCAGCAGCCCGTCTAGGTCCCCCTCCTACAATGAGCAGTTCTTC
CASSPSRSPSYNEQFF
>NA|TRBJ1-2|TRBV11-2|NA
TGTGCCAGCAGCTTCCTAAGACAGACCGGCTACACCTTC
CASSFLRQTGYTF
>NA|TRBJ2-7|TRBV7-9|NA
TGTGCCAGCAGCTCCGACCACAGGGCCGATTGGTACGAGCAGTACTTC
CASSSDHRADWYEQYF
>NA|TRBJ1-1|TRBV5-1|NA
TGCGCCAGCAGCCCCTCGGGAGTGAACACTGAAGCTTTCTTT
CASSPSGVNTEAFF
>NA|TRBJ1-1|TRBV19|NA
TGTGCCAGTAGTATCCAGGGAAACACTGAAGCTTTCTTT
CASSIQGNTEAFF
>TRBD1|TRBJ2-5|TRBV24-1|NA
TGTGCCACCAGTGACCCGGGACAGCCCCAAGAGACCCAGTACTTC
CATSDPGQPQETQYF
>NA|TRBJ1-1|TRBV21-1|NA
TGTGCCAGCATCCCAGACAGCCTGAACACTGAAGCTTTCTTT
CASIPDSLNTEAFF
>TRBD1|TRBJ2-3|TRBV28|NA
TGTGCACACAGGGGCACGTGGGCCACAGATACGCAGTATTTT
CAHRGTWATDTQYF
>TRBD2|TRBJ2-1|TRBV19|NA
TGTGCCAGTATGAGAAGCGGGAGGGCGGACAATGAGCAGTTCTTC
CASMRSGRADNEQFF
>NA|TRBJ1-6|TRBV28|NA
TGTGCCAGCAGTTATCCCGAGGCCCGGGTGGGTAATTCACCCCTCCACTTT
CASSYPEARVGNSPLHF
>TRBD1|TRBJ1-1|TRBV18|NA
TGTGCCAGCTCGCCCCCTGACAGGGTGAACACTGAAGCTTTCTTT
CASSPPDRVNTEAFF
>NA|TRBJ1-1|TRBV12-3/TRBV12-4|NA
TGTGCCAGCAGTCCGCAGGGTTTTACTGAAGCTTTCTTT
CASSPQGFTEAFF
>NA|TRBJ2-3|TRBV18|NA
TGTGCCAGCTCACCACCCGGCACAGATACGCAGTATTTT
CASSPPGTDTQYF
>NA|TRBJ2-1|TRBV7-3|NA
TGTGCCAGCAGCCCGGGGGTTACTTACAATGAGCAGTTCTTC
CASSPGVTYNEQFF
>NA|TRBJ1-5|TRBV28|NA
TGTGCCAGCAGTTCGGGTTCGCAGCCCCAGCATTTT
CASSSGSQPQHF